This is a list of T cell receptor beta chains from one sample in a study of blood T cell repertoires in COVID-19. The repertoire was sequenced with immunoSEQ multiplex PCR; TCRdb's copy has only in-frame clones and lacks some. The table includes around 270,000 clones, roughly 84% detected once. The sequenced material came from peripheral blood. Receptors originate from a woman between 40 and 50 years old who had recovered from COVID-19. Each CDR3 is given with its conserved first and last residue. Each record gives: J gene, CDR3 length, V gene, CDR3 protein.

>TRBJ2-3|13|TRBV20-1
CSASDTGADTQYF
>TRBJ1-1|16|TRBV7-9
CASSLARQSLNTEAFF
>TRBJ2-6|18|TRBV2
CASTPLGGYISGANVLTF
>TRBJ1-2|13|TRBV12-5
CASGRTGGGDYTF
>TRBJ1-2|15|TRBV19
CASSTARTISDGYTF
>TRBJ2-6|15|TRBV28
CASSFRKAGANVLTF
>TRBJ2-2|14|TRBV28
CASSFGGNTGELFF
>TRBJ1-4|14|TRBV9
CASSPLQGWEKLFF
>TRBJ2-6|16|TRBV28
CASSSTGMAGANVLTF
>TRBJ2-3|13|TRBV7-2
CASSHGGQDTQYF
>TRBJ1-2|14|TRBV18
CASSPGDRAGGYTF
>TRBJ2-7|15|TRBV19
CASSRFRDRGNEQYF
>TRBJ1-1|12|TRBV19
CASSHRDREAFF
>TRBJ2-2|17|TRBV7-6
CASSPRTGGTNTGELFF
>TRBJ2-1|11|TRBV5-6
CASSWGYEQFF
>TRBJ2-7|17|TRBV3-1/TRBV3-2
CASSQDLRGTLTHEQYF
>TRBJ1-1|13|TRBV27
CASRERGFTEAFF
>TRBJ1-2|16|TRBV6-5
CASSYSEEGPVYGYTF
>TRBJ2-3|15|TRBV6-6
CASSSGGMATDTQYF
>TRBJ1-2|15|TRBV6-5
CASRTGTPINYGYTF
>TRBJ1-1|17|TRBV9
CASSGRSGTVRNTEAFF
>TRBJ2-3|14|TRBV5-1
CASSLGAGEDTQYF
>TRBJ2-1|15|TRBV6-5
CASSYSILEGHEQFF
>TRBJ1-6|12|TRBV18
CASSHSSSPLHF
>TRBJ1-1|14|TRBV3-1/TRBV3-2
CASSLWGRNTEAFF
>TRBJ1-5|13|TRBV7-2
CASSLDRGQPQHF
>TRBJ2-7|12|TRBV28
CATRDNIYEQYF
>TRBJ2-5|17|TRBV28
CASSLSQSGGARETQYF
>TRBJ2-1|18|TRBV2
CASILPAGGQGSYNEQFF
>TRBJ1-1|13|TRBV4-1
CASSLVRVSEAFF
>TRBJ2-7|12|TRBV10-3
CATEGGKDEQYF
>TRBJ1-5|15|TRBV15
CATSRPEMVKQPQHF
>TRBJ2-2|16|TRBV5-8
CASSFSAGTYTGELFF
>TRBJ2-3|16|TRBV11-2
CASSYTSGGATDTQYF
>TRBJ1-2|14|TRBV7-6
CASSLGQAGYGYTF
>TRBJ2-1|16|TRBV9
CASSVNSGGDYNEQFF
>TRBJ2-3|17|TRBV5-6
CASSGPQVAGGTDTQYF
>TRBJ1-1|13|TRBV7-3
CASSSTRTGEAFF
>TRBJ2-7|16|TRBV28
CASSWAPLTRSYEQYF
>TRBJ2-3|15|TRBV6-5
CASSQKAVNTDTQYF
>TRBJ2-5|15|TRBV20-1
CSASGTGGFQETQYF
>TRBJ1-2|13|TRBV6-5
CASSPGSPYGYTF
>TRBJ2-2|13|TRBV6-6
CASSPDSTGELFF
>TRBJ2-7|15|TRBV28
CASSLLAGGAYEQYF
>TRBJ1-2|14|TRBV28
CASTPGDTLIGYTF
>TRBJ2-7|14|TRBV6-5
CASSPRQGFYEQYF
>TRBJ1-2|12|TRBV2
CASRRVNYGYTF
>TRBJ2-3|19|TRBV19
CASSLWGTGNLGGTDTQYF
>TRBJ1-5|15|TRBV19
CASRVRGQWNQPQHF
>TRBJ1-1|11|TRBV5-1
CASSWGGSAFF
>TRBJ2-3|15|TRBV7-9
CASSLGETSTDTQYF
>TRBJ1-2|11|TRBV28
CASSTAGGYTF
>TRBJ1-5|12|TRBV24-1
CATSRGNQPQHF
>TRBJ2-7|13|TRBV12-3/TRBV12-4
CASSSTAPYEQYF
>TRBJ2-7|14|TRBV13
CASSHTGTGYEQYF
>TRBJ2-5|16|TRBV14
CASSAGGATPWETQYF
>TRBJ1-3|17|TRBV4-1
CASSQGNGRDRGNTIYF
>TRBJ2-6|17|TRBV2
CASSEWGQGQGANVLTF
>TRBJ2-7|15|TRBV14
CASSPGQGYNYEQYF